This T cell receptor (beta chain) derives from a study of blood T cell repertoires in COVID-19. The V gene end was trimmed by 2 bases and the J gene end by 8 bases; junction bases not matched to a gene: 4. CDR1 and CDR2 (germline): SGHRS, YFSETQ. The CDR3 contains 15 residues. This clone came up once. Using immunoSEQ multiplex PCR, the repertoire was profiled, and TCRdb retains in-frame clones only, with some absent. This sample has 160,000 or so clones, with around 84% found just once. The chain has TRBV5-1 and TRBJ2-1, with 13 bases fitting TRBD2. The receptor was derived from a woman at least 80 years old with acute or convalescent COVID-19. The sequencing input was peripheral blood. The CDR3 nucleotides are TGCGCCAGCAGCTTTTGGACTAGCGGGGGTTATGAGCAGTTCTTC. As protein: CASSFWTSGGYEQFF. Full variable domain (rest looked up from reference TRBV5-1 and TRBJ2-1): KAGVTQTPRYLIKTRGQQVTLSCSPISGHRSVSWYQQTPGQGLQFLFEYFSETQRNKGNFPGRFSGRQFSNSRSEMNVSTLELGDSALYLCASSFWTSGGYEQFFGPGTRLTVL.